A selection of T cell receptor beta chains follows, all from one sample in a study of blood T cell repertoires in COVID-19. The table came from immunoSEQ multiplex PCR; TCRdb's copy has only in-frame clones and leaves some out. The profile shows roughly 41,000 clones, more than 85% of them singletons. Sequenced input: PBMCs or T cells enriched from blood (not recorded which). The origin of the receptors is a woman aged 50 to 65 who had recovered from COVID-19. Both conserved end residues are part of each CDR3. Each record gives: CDR3 protein, CDR3 DNA, V gene, J gene, clone size, D gene. D genes are given only for firm matches. Clone size appears in some rows only: once, few, many, or a class for an expanded clone.

cdr3_aa: CASSSRVDNEKLFF
cdr3_nt: TGTGCCAGCAGTTCCCGGGTGGATAATGAAAAACTGTTTTTT
v_call: TRBV28
j_call: TRBJ1-4
clone_size: -
d_call: -

cdr3_aa: CAIGQGAATGELFF
cdr3_nt: TGTGCCATAGGACAGGGGGCGGCCACCGGGGAGCTGTTTTTT
v_call: TRBV6-5
j_call: TRBJ2-2
clone_size: -
d_call: TRBD1

cdr3_aa: CASSDGRDSILNEQYF
cdr3_nt: TGTGCCAGCAGTGACGGCAGGGACAGCATCCTTAACGAGCAGTACTTC
v_call: TRBV25-1
j_call: TRBJ2-7
clone_size: once
d_call: TRBD1

cdr3_aa: CASSFDGSNQPQHF
cdr3_nt: TGTGCCAGCAGCTTTGACGGGAGCAATCAGCCCCAGCATTTT
v_call: TRBV7-9
j_call: TRBJ1-5
clone_size: -
d_call: -

cdr3_aa: CASSAWTGDQPQHF
cdr3_nt: TGTGCCAGCAGCGCATGGACAGGGGACCAGCCCCAGCATTTT
v_call: TRBV7-2
j_call: TRBJ1-5
clone_size: -
d_call: TRBD1

cdr3_aa: CASSPFDRRGGKAFF
cdr3_nt: TGCGCCAGCAGCCCCTTTGACAGGAGGGGGGGCAAAGCTTTCTTT
v_call: TRBV5-1
j_call: TRBJ1-1
clone_size: -
d_call: -

cdr3_aa: CAWSLEITGTGRTEAFF
cdr3_nt: TGTGCCTGGAGTCTCGAAATAACCGGGACAGGGAGGACTGAAGCTTTCTTT
v_call: TRBV30
j_call: TRBJ1-1
clone_size: -
d_call: TRBD1

cdr3_aa: CATSGSGSFEQYF
cdr3_nt: TGTGCCACCAGTGGAAGCGGGAGCTTCGAGCAGTACTTC
v_call: TRBV24-1
j_call: TRBJ2-7
clone_size: -
d_call: TRBD2

cdr3_aa: CASSLLQGVMNTEAFF
cdr3_nt: TGTGCCAGCAGCTTGCTTCAGGGGGTAATGAACACTGAAGCTTTCTTT
v_call: TRBV5-8
j_call: TRBJ1-1
clone_size: -
d_call: TRBD1

cdr3_aa: CSVEDLQGATEAFF
cdr3_nt: TGCAGCGTTGAAGATCTCCAGGGGGCCACTGAAGCTTTCTTT
v_call: TRBV29-1
j_call: TRBJ1-1
clone_size: -
d_call: TRBD1

cdr3_aa: CATVRDRGSTNEKLFF
cdr3_nt: TGTGCCACCGTAAGGGACAGGGGGTCAACTAATGAAAAACTGTTTTTT
v_call: TRBV15
j_call: TRBJ1-4
clone_size: -
d_call: TRBD1

cdr3_aa: CASSVGRGGEKLFF
cdr3_nt: TGCGCCAGCAGCGTCGGTAGGGGAGGAGAAAAACTGTTTTTT
v_call: TRBV4-3
j_call: TRBJ1-4
clone_size: -
d_call: -

cdr3_aa: CASSFTGVNEQYF
cdr3_nt: TGTGCCAGCAGCTTTACAGGGGTTAACGAGCAGTACTTC
v_call: TRBV7-8
j_call: TRBJ2-7
clone_size: -
d_call: TRBD1

cdr3_aa: CSVEDNRAPETQYF
cdr3_nt: TGCAGCGTTGAGGACAACAGGGCCCCAGAGACCCAGTACTTC
v_call: TRBV29-1
j_call: TRBJ2-5
clone_size: once
d_call: -

cdr3_aa: CASSPGTGKKLFF
cdr3_nt: TGTGCCAGCAGCCCCGGCACAGGGAAAAAACTGTTTTTT
v_call: TRBV12-3/TRBV12-4
j_call: TRBJ1-4
clone_size: -
d_call: -

cdr3_aa: CATSVGQSTDTQYF
cdr3_nt: TGTGCCACCAGTGTTGGTCAGAGCACAGATACGCAGTATTTT
v_call: TRBV24-1
j_call: TRBJ2-3
clone_size: -
d_call: -

cdr3_aa: CASSLGQGIETQYF
cdr3_nt: TGTGCCAGCAGCTTAGGTCAGGGGATTGAGACCCAGTACTTC
v_call: TRBV7-9
j_call: TRBJ2-5
clone_size: -
d_call: -

cdr3_aa: CASSRTGGHNEQFF
cdr3_nt: TGTGCCAGCAGCCGGACAGGGGGCCACAATGAGCAGTTCTTC
v_call: TRBV7-3
j_call: TRBJ2-1
clone_size: -
d_call: TRBD1

cdr3_aa: CASSFGQGGETQYF
cdr3_nt: TGTGCCAGCTCATTCGGACAGGGTGGAGAGACCCAGTACTTC
v_call: TRBV18
j_call: TRBJ2-5
clone_size: -
d_call: TRBD1

cdr3_aa: CASSIGATSGYTPTGELFF
cdr3_nt: TGTGCCAGCAGCATTGGAGCGACTAGCGGGTATACCCCCACCGGGGAGCTGTTTTTT
v_call: TRBV21-1
j_call: TRBJ2-2
clone_size: few
d_call: -

cdr3_aa: CASSAGTSGTGELFF
cdr3_nt: TGTGCCAGCTCAGCCGGGACTAGCGGCACCGGGGAGCTGTTTTTT
v_call: TRBV18
j_call: TRBJ2-2
clone_size: -
d_call: TRBD2

cdr3_aa: CASSRGHNLNTEAFF
cdr3_nt: TGCGCCAGCAGCCGGGGACACAACCTGAACACTGAAGCTTTCTTT
v_call: TRBV4-1
j_call: TRBJ1-1
clone_size: -
d_call: -

cdr3_aa: CASSTGTGEYQETQYF
cdr3_nt: TGTGCCAGCAGTACCGGGACAGGAGAGTACCAAGAGACCCAGTACTTC
v_call: TRBV6-6
j_call: TRBJ2-5
clone_size: -
d_call: TRBD1

cdr3_aa: CASSYSKEASYEQYF
cdr3_nt: TGTGCCAGCAGTTACTCGAAGGAGGCTTCCTACGAGCAGTACTTC
v_call: TRBV6-5
j_call: TRBJ2-7
clone_size: -
d_call: -

cdr3_aa: CASSESLPTGELFF
cdr3_nt: TGCGCCAGCAGTGAGTCCCTTCCGACCGGGGAGCTGTTTTTT
v_call: TRBV10-1
j_call: TRBJ2-2
clone_size: -
d_call: -

cdr3_aa: CASSTRLQGGNTEAFF
cdr3_nt: TGTGCCAGCAGCACCAGACTACAGGGTGGGAACACTGAAGCTTTCTTT
v_call: TRBV7-2
j_call: TRBJ1-1
clone_size: -
d_call: -

cdr3_aa: CASSSSHPGQGLGGELFF
cdr3_nt: TGTGCCAGCAGTTCGAGCCATCCGGGACAGGGTTTGGGTGGGGAGCTGTTTTTT
v_call: TRBV6-9
j_call: TRBJ2-2
clone_size: -
d_call: TRBD1

cdr3_aa: CASSSRGGRDAFSGNTIYF
cdr3_nt: TGTGCCAGCAGCTCCCGGGGGGGCAGGGACGCTTTCTCTGGAAACACCATATATTTT
v_call: TRBV7-8
j_call: TRBJ1-3
clone_size: -
d_call: -

cdr3_aa: CASSVGGPQETQYF
cdr3_nt: TGCGCCAGCAGCGTAGGGGGACCTCAAGAGACCCAGTACTTC
v_call: TRBV5-1
j_call: TRBJ2-5
clone_size: -
d_call: -

cdr3_aa: CASSLEGVSGSTDTQYF
cdr3_nt: TGCGCCAGCAGCTTGGAGGGAGTTAGCGGGAGCACAGATACGCAGTATTTT
v_call: TRBV5-1
j_call: TRBJ2-3
clone_size: -
d_call: TRBD2

cdr3_aa: CASSQRRQPDTGELFF
cdr3_nt: TGTGCCAGCAGCCAGAGGAGGCAGCCGGACACCGGGGAGCTGTTTTTT
v_call: TRBV4-2
j_call: TRBJ2-2
clone_size: -
d_call: -

cdr3_aa: CASSQDVQDSPLHF
cdr3_nt: TGCGCCAGCAGCCAAGATGTGCAGGATTCACCCCTCCACTTT
v_call: TRBV4-3
j_call: TRBJ1-6
clone_size: -
d_call: -

cdr3_aa: CASSPDRGSQPQHF
cdr3_nt: TGTGCCAGCAGCCCTGACAGGGGCAGCCAGCCCCAGCATTTT
v_call: TRBV7-9
j_call: TRBJ1-5
clone_size: -
d_call: TRBD1

cdr3_aa: CASSRGRASNSPLHF
cdr3_nt: TGTGCCAGCAGCCGAGGCAGGGCCTCTAATTCACCCCTCCACTTT
v_call: TRBV3-1/TRBV3-2
j_call: TRBJ1-6
clone_size: few
d_call: -

cdr3_aa: CASSQDWGGALSGNTIYF
cdr3_nt: TGTGCCAGCAGCCAAGATTGGGGGGGGGCCCTCTCTGGAAACACCATATATTTT
v_call: TRBV14
j_call: TRBJ1-3
clone_size: -
d_call: -

cdr3_aa: CASSWGGMRIGGYTF
cdr3_nt: TGTGCCAGCAGCTGGGGGGGGATGAGGATCGGTGGCTACACCTTC
v_call: TRBV5-4
j_call: TRBJ1-2
clone_size: -
d_call: -

cdr3_aa: CAWSPDSYGYTF
cdr3_nt: TGTGCCTGGAGTCCTGACAGCTATGGCTACACCTTC
v_call: TRBV30
j_call: TRBJ1-2
clone_size: -
d_call: -

cdr3_aa: CAWSAYSNYGYTF
cdr3_nt: TGTGCCTGGAGTGCCTACAGTAACTATGGCTACACCTTC
v_call: TRBV30
j_call: TRBJ1-2
clone_size: once
d_call: -

cdr3_aa: CASSLGGDLLGEQYF
cdr3_nt: TGCGCCAGCAGCTTGGGGGGAGACCTACTGGGCGAGCAGTACTTC
v_call: TRBV5-1
j_call: TRBJ2-7
clone_size: -
d_call: -

cdr3_aa: CASSRSVAGGSRSYEQFF
cdr3_nt: TGTGCCAGTAGTAGATCGGTAGCGGGGGGCTCTCGATCTTATGAGCAGTTCTTC
v_call: TRBV19
j_call: TRBJ2-1
clone_size: -
d_call: TRBD2

cdr3_aa: CASSQDSGTDSLNGYTF
cdr3_nt: TGTGCCAGCAGCCAAGACTCCGGGACAGATTCCCTGAATGGCTACACCTTC
v_call: TRBV3-1/TRBV3-2
j_call: TRBJ1-2
clone_size: -
d_call: TRBD1

cdr3_aa: CASSPRQGRQETQYF
cdr3_nt: TGTGCCAGCTCACCACGGCAGGGCAGGCAAGAGACCCAGTACTTC
v_call: TRBV18
j_call: TRBJ2-5
clone_size: -
d_call: -

cdr3_aa: CATSWAGSYTF
cdr3_nt: TGTGCCACCTCCTGGGCCGGAAGCTACACCTTC
v_call: TRBV15
j_call: TRBJ1-2
clone_size: -
d_call: -

cdr3_aa: CASRTGIYTEAFF
cdr3_nt: TGTGCCAGCAGGACAGGGATTTACACTGAAGCTTTCTTT
v_call: TRBV2
j_call: TRBJ1-1
clone_size: once
d_call: TRBD1

cdr3_aa: CASSRRQNPYEQYF
cdr3_nt: TGTGCCAGCAGCCGACGACAGAATCCCTACGAGCAGTACTTC
v_call: TRBV7-8
j_call: TRBJ2-7
clone_size: -
d_call: -

cdr3_aa: CASSSRDQPQHF
cdr3_nt: TGTGCCAGCAGTTCCCGGGATCAGCCCCAGCATTTT
v_call: TRBV28
j_call: TRBJ1-5
clone_size: -
d_call: -

cdr3_aa: CASSQDINTEAFF
cdr3_nt: TGTGCCAGCAGCCAGGACATTAACACTGAAGCTTTCTTT
v_call: TRBV7-6
j_call: TRBJ1-1
clone_size: few
d_call: -

cdr3_aa: CASSPGTGTTGELFF
cdr3_nt: TGTGCCAGCAGTCCCGGGACAGGAACCACCGGGGAGCTGTTTTTT
v_call: TRBV28
j_call: TRBJ2-2
clone_size: -
d_call: TRBD1

cdr3_aa: CASSLPEQPQHF
cdr3_nt: TGTGCCAGCAGTTTGCCAGAACAGCCCCAGCATTTT
v_call: TRBV28
j_call: TRBJ1-5
clone_size: -
d_call: -

cdr3_aa: CASRSSGQGAYEQYF
cdr3_nt: TGTGCCAGCAGATCCTCGGGACAGGGGGCCTACGAGCAGTACTTC
v_call: TRBV28
j_call: TRBJ2-7
clone_size: -
d_call: TRBD1

cdr3_aa: CAISDRLGSTGELFF
cdr3_nt: TGTGCCATCAGTGACCGACTCGGGAGCACCGGGGAGCTGTTTTTT
v_call: TRBV10-3
j_call: TRBJ2-2
clone_size: -
d_call: -

cdr3_aa: CASRPPRTQVMNGYGYTF
cdr3_nt: TGTGCAAGTCGCCCCCCCCGGACTCAAGTAATGAATGGCTATGGCTACACCTTC
v_call: TRBV12-2
j_call: TRBJ1-2
clone_size: -
d_call: -

cdr3_aa: CASSLAGDSSGSTIYF
cdr3_nt: TGTGCCAGCAGCTTGGCGGGGGATTCCTCTGGAAGCACCATATATTTT
v_call: TRBV5-5
j_call: TRBJ1-3
clone_size: -
d_call: -

cdr3_aa: CASSPRKAQEGNTIYF
cdr3_nt: TGTGCCAGCTCACCACGTAAAGCCCAAGAAGGAAACACCATATATTTT
v_call: TRBV18
j_call: TRBJ1-3
clone_size: -
d_call: -

cdr3_aa: CASSQSGGESLSTEAFF
cdr3_nt: TGTGCCAGCAGCCAGAGTGGGGGGGAGTCTCTAAGCACTGAAGCTTTCTTT
v_call: TRBV3-1/TRBV3-2
j_call: TRBJ1-1
clone_size: few
d_call: -

cdr3_aa: CASRNRDRANTEAFF
cdr3_nt: TGTGCCAGTAGGAACCGGGACAGGGCTAACACTGAAGCTTTCTTT
v_call: TRBV19
j_call: TRBJ1-1
clone_size: -
d_call: TRBD1

cdr3_aa: CASSPSRASASYNEQFF
cdr3_nt: TGTGCCAGCAGCCCGAGTAGAGCAAGTGCCTCCTACAATGAGCAGTTCTTC
v_call: TRBV13
j_call: TRBJ2-1
clone_size: -
d_call: -

cdr3_aa: CASRQPSGRPTEAFF
cdr3_nt: TGTGCCAGCAGACAACCGAGCGGCCGGCCCACTGAAGCTTTCTTT
v_call: TRBV28
j_call: TRBJ1-1
clone_size: few
d_call: -